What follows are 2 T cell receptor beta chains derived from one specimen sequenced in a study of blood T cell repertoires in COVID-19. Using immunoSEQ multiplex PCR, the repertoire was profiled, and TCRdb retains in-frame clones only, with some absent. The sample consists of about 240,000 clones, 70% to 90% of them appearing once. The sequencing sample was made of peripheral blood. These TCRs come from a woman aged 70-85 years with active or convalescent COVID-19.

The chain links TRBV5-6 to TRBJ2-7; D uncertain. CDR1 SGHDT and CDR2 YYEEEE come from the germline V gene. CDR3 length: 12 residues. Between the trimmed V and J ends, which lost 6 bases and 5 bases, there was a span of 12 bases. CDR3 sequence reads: CASTKRSDEQYF. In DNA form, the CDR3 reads TGTGCCAGCACCAAGAGGTCTGACGAGCAGTACTTC. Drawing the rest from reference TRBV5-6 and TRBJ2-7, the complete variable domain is DAGVTQSPTHLIKTRGQQVTLRCSPKSGHDTVSWYQQALGQGPQFIFQYYEEEERQRGNFPDRFSGHQFPNYSSELNVNALLLGDSALYLCASTKRSDEQYFGPGTRLTVT.

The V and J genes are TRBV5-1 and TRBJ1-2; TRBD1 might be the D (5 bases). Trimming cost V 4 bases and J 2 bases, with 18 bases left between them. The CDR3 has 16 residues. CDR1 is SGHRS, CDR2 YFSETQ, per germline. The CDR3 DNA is TGCGCCAGCAGCCCAAGTCCGACGACAGCCAACTATGGCTACACCTTC. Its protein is CASSPSPTTANYGYTF.